Listed here is a single T cell receptor (beta chain). Its antigen is not identified. Germline assignment: CDR1 SEHNR and CDR2 FQNEAQ (reference sequence). V lost 5 bases and J lost 1; bases outside the gene matches: 3. The CDR3 covers 14 residues. Via MiXCR, TCRdb re-called the 5' RACE reads, giving one row per CDR3 protein. The sample yields approximately 100,000 distinct CDR3 sequences, 11% seen once. This record comes from a study of T-cell memory formation after mild COVID-19. Whole-study results and caveats: Prior to infection, memory already included some responding clones, suggesting cross-reactive memory joined.

This receptor was identified in a man aged 18-30 years who had mild COVID-19 (a few samples of this study predate the infection). Cell type and time point are not known. This rearrangement joins TRBV7-9 to TRBJ2-5; 8 bases fit TRBD1. Sequencing was carried out using PBMCs or a T cell subset sorted from them (not recorded which). In DNA form, the CDR3 reads TGTGCCAGCAGCCTGACAGGGGTCCAAGAGACCCAGTACTTC. Translation gives CASSLTGVQETQYF.